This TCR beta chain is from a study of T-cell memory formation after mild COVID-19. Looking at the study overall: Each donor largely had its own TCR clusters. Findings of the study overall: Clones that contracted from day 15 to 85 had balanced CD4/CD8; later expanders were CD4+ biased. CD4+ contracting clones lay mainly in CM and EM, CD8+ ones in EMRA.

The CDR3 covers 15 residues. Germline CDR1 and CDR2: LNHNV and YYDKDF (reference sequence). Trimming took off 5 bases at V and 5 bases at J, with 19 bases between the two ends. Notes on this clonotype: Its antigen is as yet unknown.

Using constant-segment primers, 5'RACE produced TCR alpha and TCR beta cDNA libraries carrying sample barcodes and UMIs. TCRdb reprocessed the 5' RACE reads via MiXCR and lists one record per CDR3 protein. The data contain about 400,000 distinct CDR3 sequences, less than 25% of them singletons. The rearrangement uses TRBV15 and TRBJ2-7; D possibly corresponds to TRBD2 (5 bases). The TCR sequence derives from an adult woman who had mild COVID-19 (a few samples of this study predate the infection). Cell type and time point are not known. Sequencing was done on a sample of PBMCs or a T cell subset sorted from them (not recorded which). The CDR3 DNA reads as TGTGCCACCAGCCCCAACCGGAACCCCGGGGACGAGCAGTACTTC. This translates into CATSPNRNPGDEQYF.